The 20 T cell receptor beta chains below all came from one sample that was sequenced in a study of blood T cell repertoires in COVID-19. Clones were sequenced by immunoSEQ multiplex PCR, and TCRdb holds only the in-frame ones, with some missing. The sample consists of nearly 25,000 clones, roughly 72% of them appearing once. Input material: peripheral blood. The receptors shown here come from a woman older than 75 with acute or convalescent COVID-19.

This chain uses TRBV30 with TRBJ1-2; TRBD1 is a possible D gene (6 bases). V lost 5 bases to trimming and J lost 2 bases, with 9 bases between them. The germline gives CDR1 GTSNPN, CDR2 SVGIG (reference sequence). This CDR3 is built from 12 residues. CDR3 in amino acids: CAWQTGNYGYTF. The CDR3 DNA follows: TGTGCCTGGCAGACAGGCAACTATGGCTACACCTTC.

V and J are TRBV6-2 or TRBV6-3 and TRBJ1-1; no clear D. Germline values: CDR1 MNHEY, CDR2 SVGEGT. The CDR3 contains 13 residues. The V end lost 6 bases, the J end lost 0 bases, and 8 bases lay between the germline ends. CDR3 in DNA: TGTGCCAGCAGCCGCCGAGTGAACACTGAAGCTTTCTTT. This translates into CASSRRVNTEAFF.

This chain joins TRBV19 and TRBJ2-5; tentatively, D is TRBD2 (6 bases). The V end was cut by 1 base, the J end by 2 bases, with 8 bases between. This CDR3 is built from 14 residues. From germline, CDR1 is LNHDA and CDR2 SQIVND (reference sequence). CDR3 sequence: CASSIGGGQETQYF. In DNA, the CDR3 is TGTGCCAGTAGTATAGGTGGAGGGCAAGAGACCCAGTACTTC.

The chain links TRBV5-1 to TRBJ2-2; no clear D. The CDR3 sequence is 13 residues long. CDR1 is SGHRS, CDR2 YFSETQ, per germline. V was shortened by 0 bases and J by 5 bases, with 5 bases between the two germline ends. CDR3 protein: CASSLDGTGELFF. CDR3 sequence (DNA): TGCGCCAGCAGCTTGGACGGTACCGGGGAGCTGTTTTTT.

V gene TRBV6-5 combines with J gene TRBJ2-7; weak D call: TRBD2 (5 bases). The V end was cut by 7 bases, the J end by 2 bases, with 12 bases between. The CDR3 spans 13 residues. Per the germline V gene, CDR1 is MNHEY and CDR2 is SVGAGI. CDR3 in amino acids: CASTPGLTYEQYF. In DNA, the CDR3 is TGTGCCAGCACCCCGGGATTAACCTACGAGCAGTACTTC.

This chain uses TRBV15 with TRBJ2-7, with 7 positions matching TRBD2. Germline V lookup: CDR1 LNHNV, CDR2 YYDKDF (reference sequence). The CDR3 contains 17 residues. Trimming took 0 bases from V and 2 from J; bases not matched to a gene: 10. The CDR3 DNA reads TGTGCCACCAGCAGAGATGCGAGAGCGGGATTTCCCTACGAGCAGTACTTC. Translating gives CATSRDARAGFPYEQYF.

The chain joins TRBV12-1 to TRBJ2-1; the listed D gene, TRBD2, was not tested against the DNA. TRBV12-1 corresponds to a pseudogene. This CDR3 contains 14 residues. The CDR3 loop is CASSWLVPHNEQFF. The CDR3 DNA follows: TGTGCCAGCAGCTGGCTAGTACCCCACAATGAGCAGTTCTTC.

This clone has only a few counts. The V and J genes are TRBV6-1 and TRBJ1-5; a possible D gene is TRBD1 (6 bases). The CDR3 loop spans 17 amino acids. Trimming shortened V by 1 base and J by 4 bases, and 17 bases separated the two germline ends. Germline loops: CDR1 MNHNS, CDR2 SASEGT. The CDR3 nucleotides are TGTGCCAGCAGTGAAGTGGGGTCGGGGGGCGCGAATCAGCCCCAGCATTTT. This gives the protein CASSEVGSGGANQPQHF.

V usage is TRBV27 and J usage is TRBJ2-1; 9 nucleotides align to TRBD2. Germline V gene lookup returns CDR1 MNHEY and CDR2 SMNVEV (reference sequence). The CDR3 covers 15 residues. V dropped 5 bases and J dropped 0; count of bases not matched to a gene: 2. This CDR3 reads CASSAREGSYNEQFF. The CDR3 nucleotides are TGTGCCAGCAGTGCGCGGGAGGGCTCCTACAATGAGCAGTTCTTC.

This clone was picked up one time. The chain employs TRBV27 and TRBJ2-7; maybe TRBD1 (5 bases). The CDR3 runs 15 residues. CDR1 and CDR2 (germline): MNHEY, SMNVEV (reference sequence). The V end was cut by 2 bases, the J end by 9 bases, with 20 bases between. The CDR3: CASSLGAIERRVQYF. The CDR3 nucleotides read TGTGCCAGCAGTTTAGGGGCCATTGAGCGCCGGGTGCAGTACTTC.

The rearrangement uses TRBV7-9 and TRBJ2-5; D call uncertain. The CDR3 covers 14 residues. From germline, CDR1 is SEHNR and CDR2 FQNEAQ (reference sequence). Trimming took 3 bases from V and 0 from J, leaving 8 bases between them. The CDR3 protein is CASSFLTYQETQYF. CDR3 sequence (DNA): TGTGCCAGCAGCTTTCTGACTTACCAAGAGACCCAGTACTTC.

The CDR3 sequence: CASSEDSGGNEQFF. The DNA of the CDR3 is TGTGCCAGCAGTGAGGATAGCGGGGGAAATGAGCAGTTCTTC. V and J are TRBV2 and TRBJ2-1, with TRBD2 matching over 9 bases. The V gene's germline CDR1 is SNHLY and CDR2 FYNNEI. The junction had 4 bases not matched to a gene; V was cut back by 3 bases and J by 7 bases. CDR3 size: 14 residues.

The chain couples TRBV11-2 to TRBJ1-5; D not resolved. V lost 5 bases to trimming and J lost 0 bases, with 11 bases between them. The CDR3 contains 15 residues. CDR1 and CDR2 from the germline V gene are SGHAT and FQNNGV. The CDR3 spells CASSLGGDSNQPQHF. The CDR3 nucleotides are TGTGCCAGCAGCCTGGGAGGAGATAGCAATCAGCCCCAGCATTTT.

CDR3 sequence reads: CATSRLRETEAFF. The CDR3 coding sequence is TGTGCCACCAGCAGACTGAGAGAGACTGAAGCTTTCTTT. V usage is TRBV15 and J usage is TRBJ1-1; no clear D. CDR1 and CDR2 from the germline V gene are LNHNV and YYDKDF (reference sequence). V was cut by 2 bases and J by 5 bases, with 9 bases left in between. The CDR3 extends over 13 amino acids.

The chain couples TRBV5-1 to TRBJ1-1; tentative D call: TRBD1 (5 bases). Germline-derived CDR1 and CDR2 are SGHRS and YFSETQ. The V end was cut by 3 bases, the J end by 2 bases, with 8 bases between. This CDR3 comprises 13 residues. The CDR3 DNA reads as TGCGCCAGCAGCTCCACAGGAAACACTGAAGCTTTCTTT. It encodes CASSSTGNTEAFF.

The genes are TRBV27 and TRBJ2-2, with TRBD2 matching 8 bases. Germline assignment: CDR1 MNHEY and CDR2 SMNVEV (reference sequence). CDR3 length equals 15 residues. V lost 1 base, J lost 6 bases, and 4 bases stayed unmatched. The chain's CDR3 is CASSLYGGAPGELFF. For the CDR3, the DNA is TGTGCCAGCAGTTTATACGGGGGGGCCCCCGGGGAGCTGTTTTTT.

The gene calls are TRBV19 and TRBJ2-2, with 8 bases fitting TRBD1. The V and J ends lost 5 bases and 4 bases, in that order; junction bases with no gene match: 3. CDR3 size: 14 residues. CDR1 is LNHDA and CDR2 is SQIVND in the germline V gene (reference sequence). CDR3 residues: CASSVQGVTGELFF. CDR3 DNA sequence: TGTGCCAGTAGTGTACAGGGGGTCACCGGGGAGCTGTTTTTT.

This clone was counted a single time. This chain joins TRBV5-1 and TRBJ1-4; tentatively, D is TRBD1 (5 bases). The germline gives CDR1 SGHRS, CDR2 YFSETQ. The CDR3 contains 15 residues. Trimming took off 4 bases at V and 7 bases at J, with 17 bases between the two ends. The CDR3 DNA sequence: TGCGCCAGCAGCCCAGACAGAATGGGAAGTGAAAAACTGTTTTTT. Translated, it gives CASSPDRMGSEKLFF.

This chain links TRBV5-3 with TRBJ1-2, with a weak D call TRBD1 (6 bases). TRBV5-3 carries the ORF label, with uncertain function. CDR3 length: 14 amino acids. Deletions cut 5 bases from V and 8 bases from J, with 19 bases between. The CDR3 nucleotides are TGTGCCAGAAGGACAGGCTCACCCTGGGAAGGCTACACCTTC. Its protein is CARRTGSPWEGYTF.

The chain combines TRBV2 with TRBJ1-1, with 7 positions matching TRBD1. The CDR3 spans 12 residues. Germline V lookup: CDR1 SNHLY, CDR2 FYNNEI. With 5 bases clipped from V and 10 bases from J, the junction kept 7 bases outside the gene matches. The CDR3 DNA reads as TGTGCCAGCAGTTTCACAGGGGATTCAGCTTTCTTT. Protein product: CASSFTGDSAFF.